This T cell receptor (beta chain) was sequenced in a study of cytomegalovirus exposure and HLA in healthy donors. The CDR3 loop spans 13 amino acids. V shed 4 bases, J shed 3 bases, and the junction held 2 bases outside the gene matches. CDR1 is MGHRA and CDR2 is YSYEKL in the germline V gene. Concerning this clone itself: Antigen specificity is unknown.

Study-wide findings and caveats: Relative to the roughly 700-donor mean, N-insertions were reportedly fewer in an Asian-associated ancestry cluster in a later analysis.

This PCR relied on a set of 60 Vbeta primers and 13 Jbeta primers. Produced via immunoSEQ multiplex PCR; TCRdb's table is partial and in-frame only. There are more than 95,000 clones in the sample; 77% occur only once, and 7.5% to 10% lies in the top ten. The sample consisted of PBMCs. This chain connects TRBV4-1 to TRBJ1-1; 7 bases line up with TRBD1. The clonotype originates from a woman in her thirties or forties in good health and CMV-seropositive. CDR3 sequence reads: CASSPTGYTEAFF. DNA of the CDR3: TGCGCCAGCAGCCCGACAGGGTACACTGAAGCTTTCTTT.